These 8 T cell receptor beta chains were sequenced from one sample in a study of blood T cell repertoires in COVID-19. Profiled with immunoSEQ multiplex PCR; TCRdb holds only in-frame clones, not every one. The data hold 110,000 or so clones, with around nine tenths observed a single time. Sequenced sample: peripheral blood. The receptor source for this set is a woman aged 70-85 years who had recovered from COVID-19.

The V and J genes are TRBV12-3 or TRBV12-4 and TRBJ2-2; 7 nucleotides line up with TRBD1. The CDR3 has 13 residues. V was pared by 5 bases and J by 7 bases, with 4 bases of the junction left unmatched. The CDR3 loop is CASSRQGFGELFF. The DNA of the CDR3 is TGTGCCAGCAGTCGACAGGGATTCGGGGAGCTGTTTTTT.

The chain carries TRBV23-1 and TRBJ2-5; D is perhaps TRBD2 (5 bases). TRBV23-1 is annotated as an ORF whose role is uncertain. Trimming took 0 bases from V and 3 from J, leaving 11 bases between them. This CDR3 region has 15 residues. CDR3 in DNA: TGCGCCAGCAGTCAATCTTGGCCGGGGAAAGAGACCCAGTACTTC. Translation gives CASSQSWPGKETQYF.

The CDR3 nucleotides are TGCGCCAGCAGCCCGAGGGGGGTAGCGGGAGAGAACACCGGGGAGCTGTTTTTT. Its protein is CASSPRGVAGENTGELFF. This chain connects TRBV5-1 to TRBJ2-2, with 9 nucleotides matching TRBD2. With V trimmed by 4 bases and J by 1 base, 11 bases remained unmatched. The CDR3 spans 18 residues. Per germline, CDR1 SGHRS and CDR2 YFSETQ.

The chain employs TRBV11-1 and TRBJ2-1; TRBD2 matches 7 bases. The length of the CDR3 is 16 residues. Trimming removed 1 base from V and 2 bases from J; junction bases left unmatched: 5. CDR1 SGHAT and CDR2 FQDESV come from the germline V gene (reference sequence). The CDR3 DNA reads TGTGCCAGCAGCTTAGGGTTAGGACTAGCCTACAATGAGCAGTTCTTC. Amino acid sequence: CASSLGLGLAYNEQFF.

This chain connects TRBV7-9 to TRBJ2-7; TRBD2 might be the D (6 bases). V was clipped by 5 bases and J by 9 bases, with 14 bases between them. Looked up from germline, CDR1 is SEHNR and CDR2 is FQNEAQ (reference sequence). The CDR3 is 12 amino acids. The chain's CDR3 is CASSQKPEGQYF. In nucleotides, the CDR3 is TGTGCCAGCAGCCAAAAACCGGAGGGGCAGTACTTC.

The chain has TRBV10-3 and TRBJ1-1; TRBD1 matches at 7 bases. The V gene end was trimmed by 1 base and the J gene end by 4 bases; junction bases not matched to a gene: 9. In germline, CDR1 is ENHRY, CDR2 SYGVKD. This CDR3 region has 16 residues. CDR3 region: CAISEYHGQGGTEAFF. The CDR3 coding sequence is TGTGCCATCAGTGAGTATCATGGGCAGGGGGGCACTGAAGCTTTCTTT.

The genes are TRBV4-1 and TRBJ2-1, with D possibly matching TRBD2 (5 bases). This CDR3 spans 20 amino acids. CDR1 MGHRA and CDR2 YSYEKL come from the germline V gene. V gave up 0 bases and J gave up 6 bases, with 27 bases separating them. Here the CDR3 DNA reads TGCGCCAGCAGCCAAGAGAGAGGGTGGTCATACCGCCTGAACCTCAATGAGCAGTTCTTC. Its translation is CASSQERGWSYRLNLNEQFF.

The chain joins TRBV7-9 to TRBJ2-1, with TRBD2 matching 9 bases. The length of the CDR3 is 16 residues. Germline CDR1 SEHNR, CDR2 FQNEAQ (reference sequence). J gave up 10 bases and V 4 bases, and 14 bases lay outside the gene matches. The CDR3 is CASSSSGLAPPSEQFF. The CDR3 region has the DNA TGTGCCAGCAGCTCGTCCGGACTAGCGCCGCCGTCCGAGCAGTTCTTC.